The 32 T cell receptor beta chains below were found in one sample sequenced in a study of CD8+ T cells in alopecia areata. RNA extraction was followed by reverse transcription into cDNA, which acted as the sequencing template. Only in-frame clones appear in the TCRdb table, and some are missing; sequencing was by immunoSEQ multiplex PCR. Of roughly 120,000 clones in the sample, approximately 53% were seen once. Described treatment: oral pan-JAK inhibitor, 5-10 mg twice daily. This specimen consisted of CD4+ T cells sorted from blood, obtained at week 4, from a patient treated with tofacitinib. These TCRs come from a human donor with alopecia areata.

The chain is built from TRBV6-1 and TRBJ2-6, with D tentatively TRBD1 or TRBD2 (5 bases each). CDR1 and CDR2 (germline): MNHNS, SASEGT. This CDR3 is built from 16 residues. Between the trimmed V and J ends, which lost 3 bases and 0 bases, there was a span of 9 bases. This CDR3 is CASSEGPISGANVLTF. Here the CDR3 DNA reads TGTGCCAGCAGTGAGGGACCGATCTCTGGGGCCAACGTCCTGACTTTC.

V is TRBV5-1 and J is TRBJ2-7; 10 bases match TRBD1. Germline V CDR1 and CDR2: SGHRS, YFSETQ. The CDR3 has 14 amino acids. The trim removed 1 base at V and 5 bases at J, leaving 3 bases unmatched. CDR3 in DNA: TGCGCCAGCAGCTTGAAAGGGACAGGGGACGAGCAGTACTTC. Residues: CASSLKGTGDEQYF.

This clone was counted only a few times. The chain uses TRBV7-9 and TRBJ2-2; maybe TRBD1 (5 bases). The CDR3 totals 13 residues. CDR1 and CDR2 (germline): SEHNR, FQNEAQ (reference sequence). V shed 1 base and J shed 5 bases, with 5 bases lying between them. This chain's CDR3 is CASSLDRTGELFF. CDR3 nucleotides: TGTGCCAGCAGCTTAGACAGGACCGGGGAGCTGTTTTTT.

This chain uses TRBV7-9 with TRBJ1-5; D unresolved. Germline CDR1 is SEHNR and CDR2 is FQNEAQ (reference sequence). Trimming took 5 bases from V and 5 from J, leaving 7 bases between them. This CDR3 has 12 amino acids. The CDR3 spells CASSTADQPQHF. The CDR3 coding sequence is TGTGCCAGCAGCACAGCGGATCAGCCCCAGCATTTT.

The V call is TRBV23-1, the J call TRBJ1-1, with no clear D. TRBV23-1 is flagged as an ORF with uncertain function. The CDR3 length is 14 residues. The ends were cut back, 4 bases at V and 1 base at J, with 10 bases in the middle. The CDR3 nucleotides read TGCGCCAGCAGTCTTAAACATGGGAACACTGAAGCTTTCTTT. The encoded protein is CASSLKHGNTEAFF.

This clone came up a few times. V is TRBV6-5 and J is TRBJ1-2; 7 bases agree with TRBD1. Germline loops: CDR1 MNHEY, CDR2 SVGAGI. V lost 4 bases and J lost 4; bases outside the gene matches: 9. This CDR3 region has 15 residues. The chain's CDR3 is CASSSPGGTAYGYTF. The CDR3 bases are TGTGCCAGCAGTTCTCCGGGCGGGACAGCCTATGGCTACACCTTC.

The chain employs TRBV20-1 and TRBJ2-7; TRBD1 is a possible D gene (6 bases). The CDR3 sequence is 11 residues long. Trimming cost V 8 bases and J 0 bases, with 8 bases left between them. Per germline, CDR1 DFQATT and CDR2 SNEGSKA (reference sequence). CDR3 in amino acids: CSTGISYEQYF. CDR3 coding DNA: TGCAGTACAGGGATCTCCTACGAGCAGTACTTC.

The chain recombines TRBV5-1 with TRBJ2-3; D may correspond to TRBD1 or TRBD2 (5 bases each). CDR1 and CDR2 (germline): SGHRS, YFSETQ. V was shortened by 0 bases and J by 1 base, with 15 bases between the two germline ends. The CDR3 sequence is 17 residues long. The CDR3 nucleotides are TGCGCCAGCAGCTTGGTAGGGGCAGGGAGTGGCACAGATACGCAGTATTTT. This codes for CASSLVGAGSGTDTQYF. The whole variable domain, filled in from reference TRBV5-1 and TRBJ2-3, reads KAGVTQTPRYLIKTRGQQVTLSCSPISGHRSVSWYQQTPGQGLQFLFEYFSETQRNKGNFPGRFSGRQFSNSRSEMNVSTLELGDSALYLCASSLVGAGSGTDTQYFGPGTRLTVL.

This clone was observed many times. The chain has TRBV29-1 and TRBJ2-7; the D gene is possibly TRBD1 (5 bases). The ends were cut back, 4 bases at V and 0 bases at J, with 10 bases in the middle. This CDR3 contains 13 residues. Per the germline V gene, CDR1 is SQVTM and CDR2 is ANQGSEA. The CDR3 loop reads CSVVVGASYEQYF. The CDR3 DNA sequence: TGCAGCGTTGTGGTAGGGGCCTCCTACGAGCAGTACTTC.

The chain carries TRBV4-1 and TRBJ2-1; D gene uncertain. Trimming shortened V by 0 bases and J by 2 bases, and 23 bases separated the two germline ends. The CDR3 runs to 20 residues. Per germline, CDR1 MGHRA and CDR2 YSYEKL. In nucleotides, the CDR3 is TGCGCCAGCAGCCAAGATAGGACGGTTGGGGTCTATGGAGCCTACAATGAGCAGTTCTTC. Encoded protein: CASSQDRTVGVYGAYNEQFF.

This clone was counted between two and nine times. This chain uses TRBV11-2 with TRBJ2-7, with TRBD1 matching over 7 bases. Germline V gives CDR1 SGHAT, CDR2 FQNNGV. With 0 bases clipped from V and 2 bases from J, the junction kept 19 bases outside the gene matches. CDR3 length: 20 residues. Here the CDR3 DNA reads TGTGCCAGCAGCTTAGAGGGGACAGTCAATGGGGTTCCTATCCCCTACGAGCAGTACTTC. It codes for CASSLEGTVNGVPIPYEQYF.

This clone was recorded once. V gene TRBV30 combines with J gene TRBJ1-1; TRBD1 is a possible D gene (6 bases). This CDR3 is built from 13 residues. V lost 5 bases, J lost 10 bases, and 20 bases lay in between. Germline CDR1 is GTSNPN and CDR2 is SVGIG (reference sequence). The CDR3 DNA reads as TGTGCCTGGTCTCGACAGGCGGAGGCTTTAGCTTTCTTT. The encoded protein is CAWSRQAEALAFF.

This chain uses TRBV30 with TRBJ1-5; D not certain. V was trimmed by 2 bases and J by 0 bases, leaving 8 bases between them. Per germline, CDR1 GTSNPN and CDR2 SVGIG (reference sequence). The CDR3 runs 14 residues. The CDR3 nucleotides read TGTGCCTGGAGTAATGACGATAGCAATCAGCCCCAGCATTTT. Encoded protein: CAWSNDDSNQPQHF. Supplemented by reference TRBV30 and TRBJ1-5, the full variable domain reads SQTIHQWPATLVQPVGSPLSLECTVEGTSNPNLYWYRQAAGRGLQLLFYSVGIGQISSEVPQNLSASRPQDRQFILSSKKLLLSDSGFYLCAWSNDDSNQPQHFGDGTRLSIL.

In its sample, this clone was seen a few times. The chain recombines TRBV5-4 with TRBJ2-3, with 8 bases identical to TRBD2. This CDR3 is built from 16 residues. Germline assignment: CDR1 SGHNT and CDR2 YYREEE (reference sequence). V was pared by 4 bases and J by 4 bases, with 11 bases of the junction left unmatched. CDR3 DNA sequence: TGTGCCAGCAGCCCCCTCGGGGGGGGCAGGTCAGATACGCAGTATTTT. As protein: CASSPLGGGRSDTQYF.

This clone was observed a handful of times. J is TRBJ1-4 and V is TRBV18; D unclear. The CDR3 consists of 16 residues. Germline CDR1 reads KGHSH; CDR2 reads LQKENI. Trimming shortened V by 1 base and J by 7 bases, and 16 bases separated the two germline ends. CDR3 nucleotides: TGTGCCAGCTCACCACAAGAGCAGTCGGCCATTGAAAAACTGTTTTTT. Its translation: CASSPQEQSAIEKLFF.

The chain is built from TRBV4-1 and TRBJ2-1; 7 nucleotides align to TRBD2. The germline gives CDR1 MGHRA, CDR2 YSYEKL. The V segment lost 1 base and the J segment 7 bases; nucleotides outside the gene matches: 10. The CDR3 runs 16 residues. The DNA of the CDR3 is TGCGCCAGCAGCCAAGGATGGAGCGGGACGGGAAATGAGCAGTTCTTC. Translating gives CASSQGWSGTGNEQFF.

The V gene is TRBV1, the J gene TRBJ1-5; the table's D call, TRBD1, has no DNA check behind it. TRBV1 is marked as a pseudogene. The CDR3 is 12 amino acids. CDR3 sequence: CTTFTANQPQHF. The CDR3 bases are TGCACCACCTTTACAGCAAATCAGCCCCAGCATTTT.

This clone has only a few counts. The DNA for the CDR3 is TGTGCCAGCAGCCCGTCTAGCGGGGGTTTCTACAATGAGCAGTTCTTC. Protein product: CASSPSSGGFYNEQFF. This rearrangement joins TRBV7-2 to TRBJ2-1; 10 positions agree with TRBD2. There are 16 residues in the CDR3. The V segment lost 5 bases and the J segment 3 bases; nucleotides outside the gene matches: 7. Germline loops: CDR1 SGHTA, CDR2 FQGNSA.

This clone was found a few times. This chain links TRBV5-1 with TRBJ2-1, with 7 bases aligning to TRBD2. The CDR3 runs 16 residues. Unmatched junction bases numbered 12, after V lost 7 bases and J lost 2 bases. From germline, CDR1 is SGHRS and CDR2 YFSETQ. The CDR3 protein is CASVRDGGGTYNEQFF. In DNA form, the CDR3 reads TGCGCCAGCGTCCGGGATGGCGGGGGAACCTACAATGAGCAGTTCTTC.

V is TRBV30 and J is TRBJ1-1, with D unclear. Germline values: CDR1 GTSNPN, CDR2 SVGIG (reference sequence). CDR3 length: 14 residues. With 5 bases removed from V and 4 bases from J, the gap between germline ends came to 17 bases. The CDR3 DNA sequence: TGTGCCTGGCAATTCAGGACGGTGCGCACTGAAGCTTTCTTT. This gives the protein CAWQFRTVRTEAFF.

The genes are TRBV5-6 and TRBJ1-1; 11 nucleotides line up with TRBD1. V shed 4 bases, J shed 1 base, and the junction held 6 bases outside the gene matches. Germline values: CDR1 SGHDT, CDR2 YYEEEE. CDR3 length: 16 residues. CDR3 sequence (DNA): TGTGCCAGCAGCCGACCGGGACAGGGGGAGAACACTGAAGCTTTCTTT. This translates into CASSRPGQGENTEAFF.

The DNA for the CDR3 is TGCAGCGTAACAGAGGGGCTACATTCACCCCTCCACTTT. It codes for CSVTEGLHSPLHF. The rearrangement joins TRBV29-1 to TRBJ1-6; weak D call: TRBD1 (5 bases). Germline values: CDR1 SQVTM, CDR2 ANQGSEA. This CDR3 has 13 amino acids. The V end was cut by 6 bases, the J end by 8 bases, with 14 bases between. The full variable domain, with the rest looked up from reference TRBV29-1 and TRBJ1-6, is SAVISQKPSRDICQRGTSLTIQCQVDSQVTMMFWYRQQPGQSLTLIATANQGSEATYESGFVIDKFPISRPNLTFSTLTVSNMSPEDSSIYLCSVTEGLHSPLHFGNGTRLTVT.

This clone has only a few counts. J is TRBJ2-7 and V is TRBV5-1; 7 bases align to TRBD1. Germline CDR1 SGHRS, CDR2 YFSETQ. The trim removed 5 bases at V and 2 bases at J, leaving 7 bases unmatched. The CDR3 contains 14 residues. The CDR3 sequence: CASSLGTAAYEQYF. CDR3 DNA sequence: TGCGCCAGCAGTTTAGGGACAGCGGCCTACGAGCAGTACTTC.

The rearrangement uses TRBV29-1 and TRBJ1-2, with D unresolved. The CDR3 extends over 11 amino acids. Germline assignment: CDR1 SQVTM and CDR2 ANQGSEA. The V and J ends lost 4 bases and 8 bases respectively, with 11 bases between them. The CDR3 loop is CSVVEVGGYTF. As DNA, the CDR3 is TGCAGCGTTGTTGAGGTGGGGGGCTACACCTTC.

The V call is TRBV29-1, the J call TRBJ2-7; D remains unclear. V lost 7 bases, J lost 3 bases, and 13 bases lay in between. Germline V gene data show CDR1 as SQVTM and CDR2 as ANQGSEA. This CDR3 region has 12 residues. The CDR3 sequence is CSAAGNYYEQYF. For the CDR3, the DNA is TGCAGCGCTGCTGGTAACTACTACGAGCAGTACTTC.

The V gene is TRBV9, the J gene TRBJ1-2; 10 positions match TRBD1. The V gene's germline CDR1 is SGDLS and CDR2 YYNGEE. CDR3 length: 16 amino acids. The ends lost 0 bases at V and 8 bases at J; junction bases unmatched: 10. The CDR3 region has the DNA TGTGCCAGCAGCGTAGGGACAGGGGGAGTCGTTCGAGGCTACACCTTC. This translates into CASSVGTGGVVRGYTF.

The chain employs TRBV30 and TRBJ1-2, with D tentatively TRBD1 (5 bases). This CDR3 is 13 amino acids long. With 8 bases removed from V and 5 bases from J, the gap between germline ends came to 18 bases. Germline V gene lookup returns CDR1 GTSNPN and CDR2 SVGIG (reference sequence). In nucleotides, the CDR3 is TGTGCCACCACTTGGGGGGGTCGATATGGCTACACCTTC. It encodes CATTWGGRYGYTF. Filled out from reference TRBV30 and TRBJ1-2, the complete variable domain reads SQTIHQWPATLVQPVGSPLSLECTVEGTSNPNLYWYRQAAGRGLQLLFYSVGIGQISSEVPQNLSASRPQDRQFILSSKKLLLSDSGFYLCATTWGGRYGYTFGSGTRLTVV.

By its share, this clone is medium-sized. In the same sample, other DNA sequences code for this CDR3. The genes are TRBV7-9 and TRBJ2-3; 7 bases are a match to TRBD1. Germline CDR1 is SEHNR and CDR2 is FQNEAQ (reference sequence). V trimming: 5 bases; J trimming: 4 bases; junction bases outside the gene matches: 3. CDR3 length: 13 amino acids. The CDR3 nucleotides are TGTGCCAGCAGCCCGAGGGGGCCAGATACGCAGTATTTT. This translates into CASSPRGPDTQYF.

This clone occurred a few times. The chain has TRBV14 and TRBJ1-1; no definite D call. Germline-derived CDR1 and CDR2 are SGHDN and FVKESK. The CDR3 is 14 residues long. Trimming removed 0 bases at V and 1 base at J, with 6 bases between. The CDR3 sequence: CASSQDFQNTEAFF. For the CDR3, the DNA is TGTGCCAGCAGCCAAGACTTCCAGAACACTGAAGCTTTCTTT.

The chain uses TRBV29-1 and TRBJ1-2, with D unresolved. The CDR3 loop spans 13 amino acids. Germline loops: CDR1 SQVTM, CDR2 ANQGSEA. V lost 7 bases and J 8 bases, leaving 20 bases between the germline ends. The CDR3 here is CSAGRPEIGGYTF. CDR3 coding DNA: TGCAGCGCTGGGCGTCCGGAAATAGGGGGCTACACCTTC.

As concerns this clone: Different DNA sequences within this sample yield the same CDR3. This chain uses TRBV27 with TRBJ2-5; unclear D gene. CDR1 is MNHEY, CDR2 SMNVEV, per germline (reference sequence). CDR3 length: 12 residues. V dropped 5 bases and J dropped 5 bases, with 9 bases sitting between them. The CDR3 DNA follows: TGTGCCAGCAGTCCCCTGGGGGAGACCCAGTACTTC. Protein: CASSPLGETQYF.

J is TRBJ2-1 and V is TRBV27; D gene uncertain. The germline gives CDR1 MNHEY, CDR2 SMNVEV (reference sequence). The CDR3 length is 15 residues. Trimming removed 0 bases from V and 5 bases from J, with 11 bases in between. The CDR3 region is CASSLSGVGNNEQFF. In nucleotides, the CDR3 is TGTGCCAGCAGTTTATCTGGAGTAGGGAACAATGAGCAGTTCTTC.